This is a list of T cell receptor beta chains from one sample in a study of post-analysis software for immune sequencing data. TCRdb called the PCR reads again in MiXCR, with one record for every CDR3 protein. This table has 380,000 or so distinct CDR3 sequences, less than 35% appearing once. The sequencing sample was made of blood. Receptors originate from a girl aged 10 to 17 with multiple sclerosis. CDR3s include the opening cysteine and the closing phenylalanine or tryptophan. Each record gives: J gene, CDR3 length, V gene, CDR3 protein.

j_call: TRBJ2-3
cdr3_length: 14
v_call: TRBV7-2
cdr3_aa: CASSSRGAEDTQYF

j_call: TRBJ2-3
cdr3_length: 15
v_call: TRBV19
cdr3_aa: CASSEPGGSADTQYF

j_call: TRBJ1-1
cdr3_length: 15
v_call: TRBV25-1
cdr3_aa: CASSVTGAGNTEAFF

j_call: TRBJ2-5
cdr3_length: 13
v_call: TRBV7-7
cdr3_aa: CASSSRRLETQYF

j_call: TRBJ2-7
cdr3_length: 16
v_call: TRBV4-2
cdr3_aa: CASSPSTSGVTGEQYF

j_call: TRBJ2-5
cdr3_length: 14
v_call: TRBV12-3/TRBV12-4
cdr3_aa: CASSLGHSQETQYF

j_call: TRBJ1-2
cdr3_length: 11
v_call: TRBV28
cdr3_aa: CASSLRERYTF

j_call: TRBJ2-3
cdr3_length: 11
v_call: TRBV29-1
cdr3_aa: CSVWGSDTQYF

j_call: TRBJ1-2
cdr3_length: 15
v_call: TRBV9
cdr3_aa: CVSSVEGTGSSGYTF

j_call: TRBJ1-2
cdr3_length: 16
v_call: TRBV27
cdr3_aa: CASSFRGQGGFYGYTF

j_call: TRBJ2-7
cdr3_length: 13
v_call: TRBV27
cdr3_aa: CASSYRGTYEQYF

j_call: TRBJ2-1
cdr3_length: 17
v_call: TRBV7-9
cdr3_aa: CASSLPDRGNSYNEQFF

j_call: TRBJ1-2
cdr3_length: 15
v_call: TRBV20-1
cdr3_aa: CSARDLNRGQGGYTF

j_call: TRBJ2-7
cdr3_length: 11
v_call: TRBV7-9
cdr3_aa: CAGGAIYEQYF

j_call: TRBJ2-2
cdr3_length: 19
v_call: TRBV7-9
cdr3_aa: CASSPMDVGRGIHTGELFF

j_call: TRBJ1-5
cdr3_length: 15
v_call: TRBV6-6
cdr3_aa: CASTPVGRADQPQHF

j_call: TRBJ1-1
cdr3_length: 16
v_call: TRBV6-2/TRBV6-3
cdr3_aa: CASSRPTDSRNTEAFF

j_call: TRBJ2-1
cdr3_length: 12
v_call: TRBV9
cdr3_aa: CASSVEYNEQFF

j_call: TRBJ2-3
cdr3_length: 13
v_call: TRBV2
cdr3_aa: CASGDTRADTQYF

j_call: TRBJ2-7
cdr3_length: 16
v_call: TRBV5-1
cdr3_aa: CASSPRQGSRYYEQYF

j_call: TRBJ2-1
cdr3_length: 15
v_call: TRBV5-8
cdr3_aa: CASSRNKRGGNEQFF

j_call: TRBJ2-7
cdr3_length: 15
v_call: TRBV20-1
cdr3_aa: CSARDPTGAGYEQYF

j_call: TRBJ2-3
cdr3_length: 15
v_call: TRBV7-9
cdr3_aa: CASSPSLSPTDTQYF

j_call: TRBJ2-2
cdr3_length: 14
v_call: TRBV5-1
cdr3_aa: CASSLVGLTGELFF

j_call: TRBJ1-4
cdr3_length: 12
v_call: TRBV2
cdr3_aa: CASSVSERELFF

j_call: TRBJ1-1
cdr3_length: 14
v_call: TRBV5-1
cdr3_aa: CASSGGQTNTEAFF

j_call: TRBJ2-1
cdr3_length: 15
v_call: TRBV20-1
cdr3_aa: CSAERLDRGGNEQFF

j_call: TRBJ2-3
cdr3_length: 15
v_call: TRBV20-1
cdr3_aa: CSARDTLAGVHTQYF

j_call: TRBJ2-1
cdr3_length: 16
v_call: TRBV5-1
cdr3_aa: CAGSLESRSRGNEQFF

j_call: TRBJ2-1
cdr3_length: 15
v_call: TRBV29-1
cdr3_aa: CSVGWTGSSYNEQFF

j_call: TRBJ1-1
cdr3_length: 13
v_call: TRBV29-1
cdr3_aa: CSVRPNWNTEAFF

j_call: TRBJ2-7
cdr3_length: 16
v_call: TRBV12-3/TRBV12-4
cdr3_aa: CASSVTSGVLSYEQYF

j_call: TRBJ2-3
cdr3_length: 17
v_call: TRBV5-5
cdr3_aa: CASTLSRTSGGSDTQYF

j_call: TRBJ2-3
cdr3_length: 17
v_call: TRBV5-1
cdr3_aa: CASSLQGLAGRGDTQYF

j_call: TRBJ1-1
cdr3_length: 16
v_call: TRBV7-2
cdr3_aa: CASSQGQGAGVAEAFF

j_call: TRBJ1-2
cdr3_length: 16
v_call: TRBV10-3
cdr3_aa: CAISDSPGQGQGGYTF

j_call: TRBJ2-7
cdr3_length: 14
v_call: TRBV6-6
cdr3_aa: CASSWGQGNYEQYF

j_call: TRBJ2-4
cdr3_length: 16
v_call: TRBV27
cdr3_aa: CASPRDRGLAKNIQYF

j_call: NA
cdr3_length: 14
v_call: TRBV29-1
cdr3_aa: CSVEAPGEAYEQYF

j_call: TRBJ2-7
cdr3_length: 15
v_call: TRBV28
cdr3_aa: CASRPTDRGTYEQYF

j_call: TRBJ2-1
cdr3_length: 18
v_call: TRBV20-1
cdr3_aa: CSARGINERGGSYNEQFF

j_call: TRBJ2-6
cdr3_length: 20
v_call: TRBV6-2/TRBV6-3
cdr3_aa: CASSYSRGQSLIWRANVLTF

j_call: TRBJ1-4
cdr3_length: 16
v_call: TRBV7-2
cdr3_aa: CASSLEGRIINEKLFF

j_call: TRBJ1-2
cdr3_length: 15
v_call: TRBV6-5
cdr3_aa: CASTWEKGPEAGYTF

j_call: TRBJ2-1
cdr3_length: 15
v_call: TRBV7-9
cdr3_aa: CASSPPGTLNNEQFF

j_call: TRBJ2-1
cdr3_length: 17
v_call: TRBV10-3
cdr3_aa: CAISPQTSGGLYNEQFF

j_call: TRBJ2-5
cdr3_length: 11
v_call: TRBV10-3
cdr3_aa: CAIRQGETQYF

j_call: TRBJ2-7
cdr3_length: 13
v_call: TRBV7-2
cdr3_aa: CASSPGPDYEQYF

j_call: TRBJ2-7
cdr3_length: 16
v_call: TRBV6-5
cdr3_aa: CASSSSGHKGSYEQYF

j_call: TRBJ1-4
cdr3_length: 15
v_call: TRBV2
cdr3_aa: CASMLDRGRSGKLFF

j_call: TRBJ2-3
cdr3_length: 15
v_call: TRBV20-1
cdr3_aa: CSASGGTTPPDTQYF

j_call: TRBJ1-1
cdr3_length: 15
v_call: TRBV27
cdr3_aa: CASQPGTVSFQPSFF

j_call: TRBJ1-4
cdr3_length: 16
v_call: TRBV7-2
cdr3_aa: CASSHGGQGLNEKLFF

j_call: TRBJ2-5
cdr3_length: 15
v_call: TRBV28
cdr3_aa: CASSLASSLEETQYF

j_call: TRBJ1-1
cdr3_length: 15
v_call: TRBV5-1
cdr3_aa: CASSLDRGMNTEAFF

j_call: TRBJ2-1
cdr3_length: 12
v_call: TRBV15
cdr3_aa: CATSTDQATQFF